The sample holds one count of the clone carrying this TCR beta chain. Its antigen is undetermined. One entry per CDR3 protein results from TCRdb running MiXCR on the reads. The sample lists 45,000 to 60,000 distinct CDR3 sequences; 20% were seen once. This sample is drawn from a study of T cell repertoires in cytomegalovirus infection. The length of the CDR3 is 12 residues. Trimming shortened V by 7 bases and J by 6 bases, and 12 bases separated the two germline ends. CDR1 is MNHEY and CDR2 is SVGEGT in the germline V gene. This receptor was identified in a human donor in good health (CMV status not recorded). Some clones in this sample may be carry-over from other donors' samples. This specimen consisted of CD8+ T cells from cultured PBMCs, obtained from culture after CMV antigen stimulation. V is TRBV6-2 or TRBV6-3 and J is TRBJ2-5; a weak D match, TRBD2 (6 bases). The DNA for the CDR3 is TGTGCCAGCAAGGGAGGTCCTCAGACCCAGTACTTC. This codes for CASKGGPQTQYF.